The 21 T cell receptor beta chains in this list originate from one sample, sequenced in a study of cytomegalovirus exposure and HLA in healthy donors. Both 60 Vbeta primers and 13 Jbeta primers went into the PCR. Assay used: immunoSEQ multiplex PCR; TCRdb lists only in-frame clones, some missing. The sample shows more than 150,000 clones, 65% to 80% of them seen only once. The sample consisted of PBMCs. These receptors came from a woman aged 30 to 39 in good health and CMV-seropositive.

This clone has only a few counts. The CDR3 DNA reads TGTGCCAGCAGTACGGAGGGGATGGGGACCGGGGAGCTGTTTTTT. Protein product: CASSTEGMGTGELFF. The gene calls are TRBV6-5 and TRBJ2-2, with D perhaps TRBD2 (6 bases). V was cut by 5 bases and J by 5 bases, with 15 bases left in between. CDR1 and CDR2 (germline): MNHEY, SVGAGI. The CDR3 contains 15 residues.

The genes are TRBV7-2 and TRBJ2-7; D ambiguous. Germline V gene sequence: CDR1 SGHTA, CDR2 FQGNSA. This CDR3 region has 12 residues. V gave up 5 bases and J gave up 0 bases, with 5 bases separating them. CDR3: CASSPHSYEQYF. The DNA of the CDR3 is TGTGCCAGCAGCCCCCACTCCTACGAGCAGTACTTC.

The CDR3 region is CASSGGQVGQPQHF. CDR3 in DNA: TGTGCCAGCAGCGGGGGACAGGTTGGTCAGCCCCAGCATTTT. The chain recombines TRBV9 with TRBJ1-5; 8 bases match TRBD1. The V gene end was trimmed by 3 bases and the J gene end by 6 bases; junction bases not matched to a gene: 5. The CDR3 loop spans 14 amino acids. Per the germline V gene, CDR1 is SGDLS and CDR2 is YYNGEE.

The CDR3 here is CSASFVYGYTF. The CDR3 DNA reads as TGCAGTGCTAGTTTCGTCTATGGCTACACCTTC. This chain uses TRBV20-1 with TRBJ1-2; no reliable D call. The CDR3 has 11 residues. From germline, CDR1 is DFQATT and CDR2 SNEGSKA (reference sequence). Trimming cost V 3 bases and J 4 bases, with 6 bases left between them.

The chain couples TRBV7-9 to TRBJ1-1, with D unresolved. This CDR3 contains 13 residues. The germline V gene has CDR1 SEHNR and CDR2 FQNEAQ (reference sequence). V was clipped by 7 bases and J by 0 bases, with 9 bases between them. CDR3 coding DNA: TGTGCCAGCATGCGGGAGTTGAACACTGAAGCTTTCTTT. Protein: CASMRELNTEAFF.

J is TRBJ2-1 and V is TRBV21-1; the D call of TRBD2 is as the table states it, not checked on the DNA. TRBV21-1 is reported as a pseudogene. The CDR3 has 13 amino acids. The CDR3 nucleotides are TGTGCCACCGAGGGTCCGGGGGGGAATGAGCAGTTCTTC. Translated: CATEGPGGNEQFF.

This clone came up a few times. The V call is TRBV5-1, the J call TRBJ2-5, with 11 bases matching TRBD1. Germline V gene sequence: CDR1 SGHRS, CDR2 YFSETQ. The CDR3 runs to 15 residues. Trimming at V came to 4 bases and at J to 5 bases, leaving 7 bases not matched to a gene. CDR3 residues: CASSADRGLRETQYF. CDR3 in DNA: TGCGCCAGCAGCGCGGACAGGGGGCTTCGGGAGACCCAGTACTTC.

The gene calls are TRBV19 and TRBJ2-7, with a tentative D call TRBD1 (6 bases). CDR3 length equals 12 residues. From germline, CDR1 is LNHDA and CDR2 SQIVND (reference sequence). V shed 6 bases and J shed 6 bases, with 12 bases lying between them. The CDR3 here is CASRDSRTEQYF. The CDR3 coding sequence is TGTGCCAGTAGGGACAGCCGAACCGAGCAGTACTTC.

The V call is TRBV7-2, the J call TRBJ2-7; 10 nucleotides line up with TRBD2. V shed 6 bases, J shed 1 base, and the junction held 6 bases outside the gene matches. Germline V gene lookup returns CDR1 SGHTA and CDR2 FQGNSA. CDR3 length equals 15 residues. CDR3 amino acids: CASRTLAGESYEQYF. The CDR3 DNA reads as TGTGCCAGCAGAACTCTAGCGGGGGAGTCCTACGAGCAGTACTTC. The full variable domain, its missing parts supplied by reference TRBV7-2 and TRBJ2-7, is GAGVSQSPSNKVTEKGKDVELRCDPISGHTALYWYRQSLGQGLEFLIYFQGNSAPDKSGLPSDRFSAERTGGSVSTLTIQRTQQEDSAVYLCASRTLAGESYEQYFGPGTRLTVT.

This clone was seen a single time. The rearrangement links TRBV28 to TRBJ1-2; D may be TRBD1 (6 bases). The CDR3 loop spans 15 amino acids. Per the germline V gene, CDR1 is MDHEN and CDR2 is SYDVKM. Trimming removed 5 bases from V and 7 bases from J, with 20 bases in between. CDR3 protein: CASSPPGGGGIGYTF. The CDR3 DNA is TGTGCCAGCAGTCCACCGGGAGGAGGGGGTATTGGCTACACCTTC.

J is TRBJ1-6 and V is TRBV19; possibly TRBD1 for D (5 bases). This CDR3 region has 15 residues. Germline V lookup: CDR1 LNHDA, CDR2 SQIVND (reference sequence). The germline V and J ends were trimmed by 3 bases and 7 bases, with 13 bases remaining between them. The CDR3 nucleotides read TGTGCCAGTAGTATTGGCGGGGCCGGGAATTCACCCCTCCACTTT. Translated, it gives CASSIGGAGNSPLHF.

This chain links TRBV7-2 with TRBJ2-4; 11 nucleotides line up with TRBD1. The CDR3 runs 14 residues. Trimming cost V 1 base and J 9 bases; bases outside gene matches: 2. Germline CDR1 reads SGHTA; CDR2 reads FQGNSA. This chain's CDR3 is CASSLEGTGGIQYF. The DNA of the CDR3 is TGTGCCAGCAGCTTAGAGGGGACAGGGGGCATTCAGTACTTC.

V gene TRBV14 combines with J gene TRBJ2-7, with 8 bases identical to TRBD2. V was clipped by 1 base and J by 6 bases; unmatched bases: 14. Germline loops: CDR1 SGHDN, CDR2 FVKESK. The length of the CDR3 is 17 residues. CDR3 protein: CASSQVLAGGERVEQYF. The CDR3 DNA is TGTGCCAGCAGCCAAGTACTGGCGGGGGGCGAGAGAGTCGAGCAGTACTTC.

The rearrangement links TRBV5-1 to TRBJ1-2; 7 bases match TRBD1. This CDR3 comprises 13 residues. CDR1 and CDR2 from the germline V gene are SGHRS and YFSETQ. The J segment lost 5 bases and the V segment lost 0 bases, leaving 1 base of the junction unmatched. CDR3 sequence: CASSLETGYGYTF. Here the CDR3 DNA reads TGCGCCAGCAGCTTGGAGACAGGGTATGGCTACACCTTC.

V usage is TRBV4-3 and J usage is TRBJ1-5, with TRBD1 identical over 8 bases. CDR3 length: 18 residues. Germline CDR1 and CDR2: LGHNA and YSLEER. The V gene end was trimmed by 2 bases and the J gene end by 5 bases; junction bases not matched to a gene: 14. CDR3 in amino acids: CASSQWLIRQGQDQPQHF. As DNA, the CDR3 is TGCGCCAGCAGCCAATGGCTAATCCGACAGGGGCAAGATCAGCCCCAGCATTTT.

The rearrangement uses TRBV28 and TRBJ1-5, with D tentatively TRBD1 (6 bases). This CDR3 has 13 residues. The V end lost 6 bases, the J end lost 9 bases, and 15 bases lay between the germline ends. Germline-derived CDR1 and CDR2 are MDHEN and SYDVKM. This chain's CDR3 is CASRSTGTWPQHF. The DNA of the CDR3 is TGTGCCAGCAGATCAACAGGGACCTGGCCCCAGCATTTT. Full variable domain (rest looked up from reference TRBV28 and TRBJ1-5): DVKVTQSSRYLVKRTGEKVFLECVQDMDHENMFWYRQDPGLGLRLIYFSYDVKMKEKGDIPEGYSVSREKKERFSLILESASTNQTSMYLCASRSTGTWPQHFGDGTRLSIL.

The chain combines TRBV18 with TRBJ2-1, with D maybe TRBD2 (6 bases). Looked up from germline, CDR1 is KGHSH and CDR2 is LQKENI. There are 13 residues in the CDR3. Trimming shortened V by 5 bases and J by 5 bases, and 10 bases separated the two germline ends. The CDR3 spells CASSERANNEQFF. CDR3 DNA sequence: TGTGCCAGCTCAGAGCGGGCAAACAATGAGCAGTTCTTC.

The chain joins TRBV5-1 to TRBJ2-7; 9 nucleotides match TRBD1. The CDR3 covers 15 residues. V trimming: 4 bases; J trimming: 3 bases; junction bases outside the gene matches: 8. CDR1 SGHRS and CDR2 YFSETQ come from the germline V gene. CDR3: CASSPGTGMRYEQYF. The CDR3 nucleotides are TGCGCCAGCAGCCCCGGGACAGGGATGCGCTACGAGCAGTACTTC.

The CDR3 DNA reads as TGTGCCAGTAGCGCCGGGACAGGGGCGTCCGGCTACACCTTC. Translation: CASSAGTGASGYTF. The V and J genes are TRBV19 and TRBJ1-2; 10 positions agree with TRBD1. V was pared by 6 bases and J by 8 bases, with 9 bases of the junction left unmatched. CDR3 length: 14 residues. Per the germline V gene, CDR1 is LNHDA and CDR2 is SQIVND (reference sequence).

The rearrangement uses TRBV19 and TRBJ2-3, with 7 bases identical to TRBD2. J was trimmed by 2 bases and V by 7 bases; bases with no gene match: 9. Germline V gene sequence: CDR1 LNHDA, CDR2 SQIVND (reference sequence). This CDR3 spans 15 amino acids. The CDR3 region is CASNPSSGATDTQYF. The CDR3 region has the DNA TGTGCCAGTAACCCTTCTAGCGGAGCCACAGATACGCAGTATTTT.

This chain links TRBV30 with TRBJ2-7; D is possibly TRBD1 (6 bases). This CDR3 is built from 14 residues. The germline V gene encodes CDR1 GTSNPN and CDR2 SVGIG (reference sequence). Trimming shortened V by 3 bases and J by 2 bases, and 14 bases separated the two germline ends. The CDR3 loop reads CAWSLGHSTYEQYF. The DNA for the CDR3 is TGTGCCTGGAGCTTGGGACACTCGACCTACGAGCAGTACTTC. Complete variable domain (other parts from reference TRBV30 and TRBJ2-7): SQTIHQWPATLVQPVGSPLSLECTVEGTSNPNLYWYRQAAGRGLQLLFYSVGIGQISSEVPQNLSASRPQDRQFILSSKKLLLSDSGFYLCAWSLGHSTYEQYFGPGTRLTVT.